The count of the clone carrying this TCR beta chain is one. These data are taken from a study of blood T cell repertoires in COVID-19. Clones were sequenced by immunoSEQ multiplex PCR, and TCRdb holds only the in-frame ones, with some missing. The sample yields some 200,000 clones, around 86% seen once. J lost 10 bases, V lost 1 base, and 10 bases had no gene match. Looked up from germline, CDR1 is SNHLY and CDR2 is FYNNEI. This CDR3 is built from 16 residues. The sample taken for sequencing was PBMCs or T cells enriched from blood (not recorded which). The rearrangement joins TRBV2 to TRBJ1-6; TRBD1 aligns across 7 bases. This receptor was identified in a man aged 25 to 40 in a cohort exposed to, infected with or recovered from COVID-19 (not recorded which). CDR3 sequence: CASSEEKGAIRSPLHF. CDR3 in DNA: TGTGCCAGCAGTGAAGAAAAGGGGGCGATTCGATCACCCCTCCACTTT.